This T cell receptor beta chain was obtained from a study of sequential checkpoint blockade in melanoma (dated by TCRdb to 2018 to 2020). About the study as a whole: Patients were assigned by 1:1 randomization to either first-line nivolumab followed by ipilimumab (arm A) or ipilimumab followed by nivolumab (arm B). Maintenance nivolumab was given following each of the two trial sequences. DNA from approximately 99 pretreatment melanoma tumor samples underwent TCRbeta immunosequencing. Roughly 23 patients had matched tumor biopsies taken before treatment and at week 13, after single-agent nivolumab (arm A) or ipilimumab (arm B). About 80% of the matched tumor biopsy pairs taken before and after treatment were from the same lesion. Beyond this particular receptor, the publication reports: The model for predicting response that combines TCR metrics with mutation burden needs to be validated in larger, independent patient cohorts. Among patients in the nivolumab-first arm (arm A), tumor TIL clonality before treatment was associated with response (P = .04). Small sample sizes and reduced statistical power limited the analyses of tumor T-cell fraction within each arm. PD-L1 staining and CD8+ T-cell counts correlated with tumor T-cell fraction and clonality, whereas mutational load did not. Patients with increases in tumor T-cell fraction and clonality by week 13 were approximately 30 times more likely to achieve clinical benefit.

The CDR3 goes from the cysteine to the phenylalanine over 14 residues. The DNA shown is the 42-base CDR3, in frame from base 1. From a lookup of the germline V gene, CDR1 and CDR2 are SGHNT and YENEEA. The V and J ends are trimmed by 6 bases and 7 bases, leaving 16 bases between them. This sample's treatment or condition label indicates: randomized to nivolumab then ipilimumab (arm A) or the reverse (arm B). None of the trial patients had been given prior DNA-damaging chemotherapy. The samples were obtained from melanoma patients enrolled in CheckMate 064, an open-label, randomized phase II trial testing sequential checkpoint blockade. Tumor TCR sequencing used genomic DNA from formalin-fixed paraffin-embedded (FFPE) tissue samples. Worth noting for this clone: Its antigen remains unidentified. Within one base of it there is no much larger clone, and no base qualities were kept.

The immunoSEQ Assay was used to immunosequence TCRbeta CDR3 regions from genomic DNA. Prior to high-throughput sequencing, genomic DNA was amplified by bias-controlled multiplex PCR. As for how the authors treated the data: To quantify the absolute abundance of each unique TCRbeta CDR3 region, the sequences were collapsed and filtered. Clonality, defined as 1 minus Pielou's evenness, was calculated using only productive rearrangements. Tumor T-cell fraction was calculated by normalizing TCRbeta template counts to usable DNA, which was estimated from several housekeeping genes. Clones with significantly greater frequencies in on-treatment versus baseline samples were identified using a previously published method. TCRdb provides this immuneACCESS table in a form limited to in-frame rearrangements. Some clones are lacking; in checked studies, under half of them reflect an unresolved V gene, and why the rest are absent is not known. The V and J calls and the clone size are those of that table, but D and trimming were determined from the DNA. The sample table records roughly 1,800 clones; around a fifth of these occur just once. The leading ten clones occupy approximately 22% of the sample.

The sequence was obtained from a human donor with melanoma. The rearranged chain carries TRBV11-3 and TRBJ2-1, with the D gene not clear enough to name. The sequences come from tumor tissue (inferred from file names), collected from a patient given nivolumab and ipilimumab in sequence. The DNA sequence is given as TGTGCCAGCAGTCCTTACGAGACTGTAAATGAGCAGTTCTTC. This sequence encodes CASSPYETVNEQFF.